The source of this T cell receptor (beta chain) is a study of T cell responses to AZD1222 COVID-19 vaccine. Study-wide results and caveats: Repertoires were sampled only after the peak T cell response. Seropositive at baseline were only six AZD1222 recipients. Females outnumbered males among donors, who were mostly white British; clonal diversity was possibly underestimated.

Profiling relied on immunoSEQ multiplex PCR, and the TCRdb table lists in-frame clones only, not all of them. The sample gives some 140,000 clones, approximately 90% of which show up once; less than 7% is in the top ten. CDR3 length equals 15 residues. V was cut by 0 bases and J by 5 bases, with 13 bases left in between. The germline gives CDR1 LGHNA, CDR2 YSLEER. Concerning this clone: Its antigen is unknown.

The chain is built from TRBV4-3 and TRBJ1-1; D possibly corresponds to TRBD1 (5 bases). Source: peripheral blood, taken on day 0 of AZD1222 vaccination. The origin of this receptor is an adult in good health. The CDR3 sequence is CASSQDPGRVTEAFF. CDR3 coding DNA: TGCGCCAGCAGCCAAGATCCGGGACGAGTTACTGAAGCTTTCTTT.